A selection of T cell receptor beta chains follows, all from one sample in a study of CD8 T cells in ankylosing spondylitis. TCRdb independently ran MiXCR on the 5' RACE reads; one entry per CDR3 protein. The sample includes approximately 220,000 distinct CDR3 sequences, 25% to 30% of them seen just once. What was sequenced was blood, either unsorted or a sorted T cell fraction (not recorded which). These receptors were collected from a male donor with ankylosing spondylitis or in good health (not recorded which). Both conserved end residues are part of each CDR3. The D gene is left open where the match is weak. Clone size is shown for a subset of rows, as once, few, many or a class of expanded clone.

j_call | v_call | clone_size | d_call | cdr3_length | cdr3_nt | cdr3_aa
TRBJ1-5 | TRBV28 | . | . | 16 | TGTGCCAGCAGTTTATCGGCTGGGGAAAGGAATCAGCCCCAGCATTTT | CASSLSAGERNQPQHF
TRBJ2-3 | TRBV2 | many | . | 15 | TGTGCCAGCAGTGGTGGTAGCGGCTTCTGGGATACGCAGTATTTT | CASSGGSGFWDTQYF
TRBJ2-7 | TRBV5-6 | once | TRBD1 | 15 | TGTGCCAGCAGCTTGGCGGGACAGTTGTCCTACGAGCAGTACTTC | CASSLAGQLSYEQYF
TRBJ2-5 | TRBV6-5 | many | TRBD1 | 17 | TGTGCCAGCAGTTACACCCGGACAGGGGCTTACCAAGAGACCCAGTACTTC | CASSYTRTGAYQETQYF
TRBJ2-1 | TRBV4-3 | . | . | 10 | TGCGCCAGCAGCCCCCATGAGCAGTTCTTC | CASSPHEQFF
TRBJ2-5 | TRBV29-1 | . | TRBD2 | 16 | TGCAGCGTTGAGGGGACTAGCGGGAGGGCCCGGGAGACCCAGTACTTC | CSVEGTSGRARETQYF
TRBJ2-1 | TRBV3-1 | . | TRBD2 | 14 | TGTGCCAGCAGCCGAGGACTAGCGTCAAATGAGCAGTTCTTC | CASSRGLASNEQFF
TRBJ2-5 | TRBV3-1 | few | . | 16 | TGTGCCAGCAGCCGTCAAACCAGCGGAGCACAAGAGACCCAGTACTTC | CASSRQTSGAQETQYF
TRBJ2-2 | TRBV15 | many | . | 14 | TGTGCCACCAGCAGCCAGGGAGAGGGCGGGGAGCTGTTTTTT | CATSSQGEGGELFF
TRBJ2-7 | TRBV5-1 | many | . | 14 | TGCGCCAGCAGTCCAGGGAGTGGCTCCTACGAGCAGTACTTC | CASSPGSGSYEQYF
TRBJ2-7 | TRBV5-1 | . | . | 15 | TGCGCCAGCAGCTCCGTTCTCGGGCCAAACTACGAGCAGTACTTC | CASSSVLGPNYEQYF
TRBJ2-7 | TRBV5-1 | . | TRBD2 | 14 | TGCGCCAGCAGCTTGACGGCGGGAGGGGAAGAGCAGTACTTC | CASSLTAGGEEQYF
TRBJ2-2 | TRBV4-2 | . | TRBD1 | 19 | TGTGCCAGCAGCCCTCGAGGGGGCCAAGGGCGTGAATCCACCGGGGAGCTGTTTTTT | CASSPRGGQGRESTGELFF
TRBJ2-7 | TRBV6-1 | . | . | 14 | TGTGCCAGCAGACAGGCCCCTTGGGCCTACGAGCAGTACTTC | CASRQAPWAYEQYF
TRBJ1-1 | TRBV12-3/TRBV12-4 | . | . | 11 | TGTGCCAGCAGTCCTGACACTGAAGCTTTCTTT | CASSPDTEAFF
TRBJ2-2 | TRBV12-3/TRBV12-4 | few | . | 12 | TGTGCCAGCAGTGCAGGGACCGGGGAGCTGTTTTTT | CASSAGTGELFF
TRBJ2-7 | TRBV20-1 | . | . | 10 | TGCAGTGCGGGGGCCTACGAGCAGTACTTC | CSAGAYEQYF
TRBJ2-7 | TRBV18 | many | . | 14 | TGTGCCAGCTCACGGAGCGGAGGCTCCTACGAGCAGTACTTC | CASSRSGGSYEQYF
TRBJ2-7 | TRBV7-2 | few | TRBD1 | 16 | TGTGCCAGCAGCTTAGATAGGCAGGGGGCGGTCTACGAGCAGTACTTC | CASSLDRQGAVYEQYF
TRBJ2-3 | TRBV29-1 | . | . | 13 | TGCAGCGTTGATGGTCCTGGGGCAGATACGCAGTATTTT | CSVDGPGADTQYF
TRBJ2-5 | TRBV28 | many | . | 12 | TGTGCCAGCAGTCACCCGCAAGAGACCCAGTACTTC | CASSHPQETQYF
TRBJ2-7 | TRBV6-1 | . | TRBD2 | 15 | TGTGCCAGTGCTCTTACTAGCGGGGCGTCCTACGAGCAGTACTTC | CASALTSGASYEQYF
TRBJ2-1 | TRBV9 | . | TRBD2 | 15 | TGTGCCAGCAGCGTAGGGCCTAGCGGGAGGGGTGAGCAGTTCTTC | CASSVGPSGRGEQFF
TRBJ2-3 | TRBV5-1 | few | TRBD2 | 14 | TGCGCCAGCATCCCCGGGACTAACACAGATACGCAGTATTTT | CASIPGTNTDTQYF
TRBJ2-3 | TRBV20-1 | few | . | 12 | TGCAGTGCTACTACTGACACAGATACGCAGTATTTT | CSATTDTDTQYF
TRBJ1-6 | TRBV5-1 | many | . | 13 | TGCGCCAGCAGCAGACAGGAAAATTCACCCCTCCACTTT | CASSRQENSPLHF
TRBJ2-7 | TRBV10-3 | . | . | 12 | TGTGCCATCTCCACAGCCTCCTACGAGCAGTACTTC | CAISTASYEQYF
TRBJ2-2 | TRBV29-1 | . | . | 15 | TGCAGCGTTGAGGGGTTCGGAACGAACACCGGGGAGCTGTTTTTT | CSVEGFGTNTGELFF
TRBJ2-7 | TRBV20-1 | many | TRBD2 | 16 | TGCAGTGCTAGAGATCAAAGGCGGGAGGGCCATCACGAGCAGTACTTC | CSARDQRREGHHEQYF
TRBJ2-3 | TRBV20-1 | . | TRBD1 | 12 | TGCAGTGCTAACAGGGGAACAGATACGCAGTATTTT | CSANRGTDTQYF
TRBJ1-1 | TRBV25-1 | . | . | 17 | TGTGCCAGCAGCGAATATGGGCTGACAGCGGGAAACACTGAAGCTTTCTTT | CASSEYGLTAGNTEAFF
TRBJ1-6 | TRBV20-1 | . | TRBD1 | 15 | TGCAGTGCTAGAGATGCCGGGACAGGACATTCACCCCTCCACTTT | CSARDAGTGHSPLHF
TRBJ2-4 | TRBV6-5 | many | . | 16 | TGTGCCAGCAGTTGGGGGATAAGACTAGCCAAAAACATTCAGTACTTC | CASSWGIRLAKNIQYF
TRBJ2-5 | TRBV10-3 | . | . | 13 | TGTGCCGCTAGCCCATCAGCACAAGAGACCCAGTACTTC | CAASPSAQETQYF
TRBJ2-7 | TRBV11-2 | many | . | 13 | TGTGCCAGCAGCTTACTACAGGGCTACGAGCAGTACTTC | CASSLLQGYEQYF
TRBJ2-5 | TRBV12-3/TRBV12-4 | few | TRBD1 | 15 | TGTGCCACCAGTTTGAGGGCCAGGGGGTCAGAGACCCAGTACTTC | CATSLRARGSETQYF
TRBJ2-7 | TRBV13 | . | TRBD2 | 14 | TGTGCCAGCAGCATGAGCGGGAGGCCCTACGAGCAGTACTTC | CASSMSGRPYEQYF
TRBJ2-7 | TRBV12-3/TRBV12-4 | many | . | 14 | TGTGCCAGCAGTTGGACCGTGAGCTCCTACGAGCAGTACTTC | CASSWTVSSYEQYF
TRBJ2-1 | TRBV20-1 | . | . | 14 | TGCAGTGCTAGGACTAGAGGGTCCTACAATGAGCAGTTCTTC | CSARTRGSYNEQFF
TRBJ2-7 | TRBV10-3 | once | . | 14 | TGTGCCATCAGTGAGTACACCCCGCCCTACGAGCAGTACTTC | CAISEYTPPYEQYF
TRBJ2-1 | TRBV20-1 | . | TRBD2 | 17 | TGCAGTGCCGAGCCAGCAGCGGGAGGTGGCGAGGGCAATGAGCAGTTCTTC | CSAEPAAGGGEGNEQFF
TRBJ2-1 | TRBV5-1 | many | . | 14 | TGCGCCAGCAGCTTCCAGGGCCCGAGGAATGAGCAGTTCTTC | CASSFQGPRNEQFF
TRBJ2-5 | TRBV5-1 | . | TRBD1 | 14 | TGCGCCAGCAGTCGGACAGGGGGTATGGAGACCCAGTACTTC | CASSRTGGMETQYF
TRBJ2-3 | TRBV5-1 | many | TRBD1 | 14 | TGCGCCAGCAGCTTGGCGACAGGGAGAGATACGCAGTATTTT | CASSLATGRDTQYF
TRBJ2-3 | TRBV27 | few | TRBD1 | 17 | TGTGCCAGCAGTCCCCGGACAGGGTGGTACCTCACAGATACGCAGTATTTT | CASSPRTGWYLTDTQYF
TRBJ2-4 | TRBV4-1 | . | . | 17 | TGCGCCAGCAGCCAACCCGCTCCCCGCTTAGCCAAAAACATTCAGTACTTC | CASSQPAPRLAKNIQYF
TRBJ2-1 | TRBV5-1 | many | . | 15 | TGCGCCAGCAGCTTGGACGGTAATTCCTACAATGAGCAGTTCTTC | CASSLDGNSYNEQFF
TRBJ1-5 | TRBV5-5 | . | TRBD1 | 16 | TGTGCCAGCAGCTTGGCAGGACAGGGGAGCAATCAGCCCCAGCATTTT | CASSLAGQGSNQPQHF
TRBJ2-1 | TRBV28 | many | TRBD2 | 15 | TGTGCCACCCGACCTAGCGGGATTGTCTACAATGAGCAGTTCTTC | CATRPSGIVYNEQFF
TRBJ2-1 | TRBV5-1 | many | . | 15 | TGCGCCAGCAGCTTGGCGGTCCTCCTCTACAATGAGCAGTTCTTC | CASSLAVLLYNEQFF
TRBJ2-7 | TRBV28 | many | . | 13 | TGTGCCAGCAGTGCCGGAGGTTACCACGAGCAGTACTTC | CASSAGGYHEQYF